This T cell receptor beta chain appears in the sequencing data of a study of T-cell memory formation after mild COVID-19. MiXCR was run by TCRdb on the 5' RACE reads, yielding one entry per CDR3 protein. This sample has about 110,000 distinct CDR3 sequences, with about 18% found just once. Germline-derived CDR1 and CDR2 are ENHRY and SYGVKD. Trimming left V 7 bases short and J 5 bases short, with 18 bases between. The CDR3 sequence is 15 residues long. This clonotype was observed a few times. The specimen sequenced was PBMCs or a T cell subset sorted from them (not recorded which). This receptor was identified in a man between 18 and 35 years old who had mild COVID-19 (a few samples of this study predate the infection). Cell type and time point are not known. The V call is TRBV10-3, the J call TRBJ2-1; D is perhaps TRBD2 (6 bases). The CDR3 coding sequence is TGTGCCATCAAGGGTAGCGGCGCGGAAAACAATGAGCAGTTCTTC. Translation: CAIKGSGAENNEQFF.